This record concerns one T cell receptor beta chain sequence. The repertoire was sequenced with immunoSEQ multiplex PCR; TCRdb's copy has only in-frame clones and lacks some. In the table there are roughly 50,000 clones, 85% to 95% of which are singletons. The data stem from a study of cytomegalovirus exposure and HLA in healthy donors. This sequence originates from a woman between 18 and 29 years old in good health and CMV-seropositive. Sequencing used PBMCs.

The CDR3 sequence is CASSLDRYGNEQFF. CDR3 bases: TGCGCCAGCAGCTTGGACAGATATGGCAATGAGCAGTTCTTC. The chain links TRBV5-1 to TRBJ2-1; no clear D gene. Germline loops: CDR1 SGHRS, CDR2 YFSETQ. The V end was cut by 0 bases, the J end by 6 bases, with 10 bases between. This CDR3 comprises 14 residues.